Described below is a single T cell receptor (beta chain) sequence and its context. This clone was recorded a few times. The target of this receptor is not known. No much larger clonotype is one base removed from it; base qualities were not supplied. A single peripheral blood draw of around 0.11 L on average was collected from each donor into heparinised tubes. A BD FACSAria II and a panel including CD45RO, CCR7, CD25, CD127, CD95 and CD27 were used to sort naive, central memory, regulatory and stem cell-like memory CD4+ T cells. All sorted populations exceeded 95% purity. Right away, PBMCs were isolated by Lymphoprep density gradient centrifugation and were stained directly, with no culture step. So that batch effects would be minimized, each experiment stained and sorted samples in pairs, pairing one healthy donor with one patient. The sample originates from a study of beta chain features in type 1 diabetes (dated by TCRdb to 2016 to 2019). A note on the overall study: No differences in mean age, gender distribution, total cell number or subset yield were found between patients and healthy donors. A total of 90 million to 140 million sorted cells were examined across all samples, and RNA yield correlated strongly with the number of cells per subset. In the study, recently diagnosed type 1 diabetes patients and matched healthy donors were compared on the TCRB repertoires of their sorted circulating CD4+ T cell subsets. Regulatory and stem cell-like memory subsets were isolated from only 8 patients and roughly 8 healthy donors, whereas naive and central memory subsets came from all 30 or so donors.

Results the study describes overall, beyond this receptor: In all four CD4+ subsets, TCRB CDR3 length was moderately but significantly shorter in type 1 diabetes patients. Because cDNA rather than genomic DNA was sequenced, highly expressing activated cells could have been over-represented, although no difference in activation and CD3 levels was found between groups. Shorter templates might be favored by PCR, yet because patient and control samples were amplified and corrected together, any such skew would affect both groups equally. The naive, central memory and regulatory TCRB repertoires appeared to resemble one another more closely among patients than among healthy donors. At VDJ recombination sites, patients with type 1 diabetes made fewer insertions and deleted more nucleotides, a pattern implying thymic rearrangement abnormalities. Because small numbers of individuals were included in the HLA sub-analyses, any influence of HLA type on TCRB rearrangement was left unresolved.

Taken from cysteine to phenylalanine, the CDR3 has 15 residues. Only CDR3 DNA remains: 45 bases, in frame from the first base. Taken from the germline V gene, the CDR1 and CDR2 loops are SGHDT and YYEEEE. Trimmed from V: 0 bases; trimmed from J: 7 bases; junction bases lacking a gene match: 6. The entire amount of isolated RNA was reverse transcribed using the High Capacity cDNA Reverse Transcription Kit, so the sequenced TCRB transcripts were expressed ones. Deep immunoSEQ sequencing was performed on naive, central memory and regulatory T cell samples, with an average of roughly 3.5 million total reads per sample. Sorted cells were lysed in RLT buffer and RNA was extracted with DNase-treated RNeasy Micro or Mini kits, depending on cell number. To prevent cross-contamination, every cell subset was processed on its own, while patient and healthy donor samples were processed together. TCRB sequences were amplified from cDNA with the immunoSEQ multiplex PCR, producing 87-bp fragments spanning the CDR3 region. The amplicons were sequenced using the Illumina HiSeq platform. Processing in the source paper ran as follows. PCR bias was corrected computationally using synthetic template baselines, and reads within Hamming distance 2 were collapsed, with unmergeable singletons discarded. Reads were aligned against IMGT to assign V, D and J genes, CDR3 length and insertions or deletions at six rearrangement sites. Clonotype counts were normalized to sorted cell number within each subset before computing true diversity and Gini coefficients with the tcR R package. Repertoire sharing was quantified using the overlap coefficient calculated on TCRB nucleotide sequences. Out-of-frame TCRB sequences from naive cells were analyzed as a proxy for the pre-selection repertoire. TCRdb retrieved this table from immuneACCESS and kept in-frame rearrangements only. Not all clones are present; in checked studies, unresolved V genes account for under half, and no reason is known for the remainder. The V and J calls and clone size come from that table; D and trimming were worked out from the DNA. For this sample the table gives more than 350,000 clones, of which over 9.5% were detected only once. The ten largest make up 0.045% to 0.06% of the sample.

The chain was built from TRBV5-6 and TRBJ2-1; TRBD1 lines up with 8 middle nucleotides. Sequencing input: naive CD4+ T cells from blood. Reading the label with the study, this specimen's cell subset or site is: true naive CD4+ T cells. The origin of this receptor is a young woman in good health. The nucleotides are TGTGCCAGCAGCTTGGGACAGGGGAGTCGTAATGAGCAGTTCTTC. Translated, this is CASSLGQGSRNEQFF.